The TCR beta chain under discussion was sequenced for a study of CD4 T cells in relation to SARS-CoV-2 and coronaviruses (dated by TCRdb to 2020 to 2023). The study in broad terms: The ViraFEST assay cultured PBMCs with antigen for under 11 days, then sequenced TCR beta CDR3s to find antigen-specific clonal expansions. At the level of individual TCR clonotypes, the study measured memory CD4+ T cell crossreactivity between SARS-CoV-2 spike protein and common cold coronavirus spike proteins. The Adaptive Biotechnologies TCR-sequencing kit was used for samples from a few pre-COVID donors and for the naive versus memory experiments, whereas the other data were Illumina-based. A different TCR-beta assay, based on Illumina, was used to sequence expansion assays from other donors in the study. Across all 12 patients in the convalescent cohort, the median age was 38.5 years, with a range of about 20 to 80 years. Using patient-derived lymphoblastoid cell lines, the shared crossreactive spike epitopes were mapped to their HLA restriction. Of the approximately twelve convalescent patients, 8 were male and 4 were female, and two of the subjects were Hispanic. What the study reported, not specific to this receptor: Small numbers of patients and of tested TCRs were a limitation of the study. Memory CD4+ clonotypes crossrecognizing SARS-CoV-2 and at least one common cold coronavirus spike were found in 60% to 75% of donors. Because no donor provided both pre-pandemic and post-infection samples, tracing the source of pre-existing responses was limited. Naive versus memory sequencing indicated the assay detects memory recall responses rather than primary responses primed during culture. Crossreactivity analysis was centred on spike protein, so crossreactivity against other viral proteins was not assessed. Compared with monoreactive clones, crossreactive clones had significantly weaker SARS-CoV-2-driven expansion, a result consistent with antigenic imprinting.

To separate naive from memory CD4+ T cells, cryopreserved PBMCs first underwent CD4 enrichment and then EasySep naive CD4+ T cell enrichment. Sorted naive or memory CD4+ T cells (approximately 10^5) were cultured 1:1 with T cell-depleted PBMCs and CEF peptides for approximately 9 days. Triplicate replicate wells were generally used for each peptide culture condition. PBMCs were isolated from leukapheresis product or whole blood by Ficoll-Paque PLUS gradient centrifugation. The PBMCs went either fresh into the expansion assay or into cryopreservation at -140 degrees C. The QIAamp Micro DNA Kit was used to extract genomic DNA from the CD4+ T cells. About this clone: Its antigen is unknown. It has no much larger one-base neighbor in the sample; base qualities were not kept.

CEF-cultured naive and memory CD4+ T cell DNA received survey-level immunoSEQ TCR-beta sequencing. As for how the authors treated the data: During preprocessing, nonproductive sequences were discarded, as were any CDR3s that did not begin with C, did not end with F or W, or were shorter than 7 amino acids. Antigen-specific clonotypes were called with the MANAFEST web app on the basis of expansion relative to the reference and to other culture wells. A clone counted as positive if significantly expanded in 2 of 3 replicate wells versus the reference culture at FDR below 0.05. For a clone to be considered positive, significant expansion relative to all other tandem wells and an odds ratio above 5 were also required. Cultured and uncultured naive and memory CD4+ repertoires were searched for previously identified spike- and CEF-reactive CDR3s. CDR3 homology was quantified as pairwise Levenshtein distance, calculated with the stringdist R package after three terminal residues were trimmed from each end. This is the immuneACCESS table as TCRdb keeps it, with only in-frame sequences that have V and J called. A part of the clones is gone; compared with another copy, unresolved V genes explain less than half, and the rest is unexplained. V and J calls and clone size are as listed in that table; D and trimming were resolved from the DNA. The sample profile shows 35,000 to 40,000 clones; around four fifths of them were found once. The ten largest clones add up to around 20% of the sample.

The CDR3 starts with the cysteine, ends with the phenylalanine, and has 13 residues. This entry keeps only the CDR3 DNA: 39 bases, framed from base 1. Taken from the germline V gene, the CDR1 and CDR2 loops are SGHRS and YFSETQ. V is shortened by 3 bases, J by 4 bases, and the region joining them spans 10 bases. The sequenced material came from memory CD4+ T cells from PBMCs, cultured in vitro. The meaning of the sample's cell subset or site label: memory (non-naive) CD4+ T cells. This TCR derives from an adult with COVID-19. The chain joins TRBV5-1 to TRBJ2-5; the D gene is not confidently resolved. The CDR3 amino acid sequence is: CASSSPQAETQYF. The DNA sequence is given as TGCGCCAGCAGCTCGCCCCAAGCAGAGACCCAGTACTTC.